A selection of T cell receptor beta chains follows, all from one sample in a study of beta chain features in type 1 diabetes. The assay was immunoSEQ multiplex PCR, and TCRdb's table has in-frame clones only and misses some. The data hold a few hundred thousand clones, with approximately 15% observed a single time. Source material: naive CD4+ T cells from blood. The receptors originated from a man aged 25-40 years in good health. Each CDR3 is given with its conserved first and last residue. The order of the fields is D gene, J gene, clone size, V gene, CDR3 protein, CDR3 DNA. The D gene is left open where the match is weak. Clone size appears in some rows only: once, few, many, or a class for an expanded clone.

-,TRBJ2-3,-,TRBV14,CASSLTYSGTQYF,TGTGCCAGCAGCCTCACTTACTCCGGTACGCAGTATTTT
TRBD2,TRBJ2-3,few,TRBV9,CASSVSGVRTDTQYF,TGTGCCAGCAGCGTTAGCGGGGTCCGCACAGATACGCAGTATTTT
TRBD2,TRBJ2-7,few,TRBV9,CASSPRSGGNYEQYF,TGTGCCAGCAGCCCCCGCAGCGGGGGGAACTACGAGCAGTACTTC
TRBD1,TRBJ2-1,few,TRBV30,CAWSRGQYNEQFF,TGTGCCTGGAGTAGGGGACAGTACAATGAGCAGTTCTTC
-,TRBJ2-5,-,TRBV7-2,CASSLALLRQGRETQYF,TGTGCCAGCAGCTTAGCGCTGCTGCGTCAGGGCAGGGAGACCCAGTACTTC
-,TRBJ2-5,-,TRBV5-4,CASSPPGVETQYF,TGTGCCAGCAGCCCTCCAGGGGTTGAGACCCAGTACTTC
-,TRBJ2-7,few,TRBV7-2,CASSLIGWQYF,TGTGCCAGCAGCTTAATAGGCTGGCAGTACTTC
-,TRBJ2-3,few,TRBV6-5,CASSLPGATDTQYF,TGTGCCAGCAGTCTCCCGGGGGCCACAGATACGCAGTATTTT
-,TRBJ1-5,-,TRBV9,CASSVEGDSNQPQHF,TGTGCCAGCAGCGTAGAAGGAGATAGCAATCAGCCCCAGCATTTT
-,TRBJ2-5,few,TRBV9,CASSVGRGSETQYF,TGTGCCAGCAGCGTAGGTAGGGGGTCTGAGACCCAGTACTTC
-,TRBJ2-1,-,TRBV9,CASSDRGFEQFF,TGTGCCAGCAGCGACCGGGGCTTTGAGCAGTTCTTC
-,TRBJ1-4,-,TRBV4-3,CASSQVGGAEREKLFF,TGCGCCAGCAGCCAAGTCGGGGGAGCGGAGCGCGAAAAACTGTTTTTT
-,TRBJ2-5,-,TRBV7-9,CASSLGLEETQYF,TGTGCCAGCAGCCTCGGACTCGAAGAGACCCAGTACTTC
-,TRBJ1-1,-,TRBV20-1,CSAHGATEAFF,TGCAGTGCACATGGGGCCACCGAAGCTTTCTTT
TRBD1,TRBJ2-7,few,TRBV23-1,CARHIRDRGKGEQYF,TGCGCCAGACATATCCGGGACAGGGGAAAGGGCGAGCAGTACTTC
-,TRBJ2-5,-,TRBV7-2,CASSRAGISGETQYF,TGTGCCAGCAGCCGAGCCGGAATTAGCGGCGAGACCCAGTACTTC
TRBD1,TRBJ1-2,-,TRBV27,CASRRGTDYGYTF,TGTGCCAGCAGGCGAGGGACAGACTATGGCTACACCTTC
-,TRBJ2-1,-,TRBV2,CASSVPVINEQFF,TGTGCCAGCAGTGTACCGGTAATCAATGAGCAGTTCTTC
TRBD1,TRBJ1-5,-,TRBV30,CAWSAGGDQPQHF,TGTGCCTGGAGCGCAGGGGGGGACCAGCCCCAGCATTTT
-,TRBJ2-5,-,TRBV7-9,CASSLVRGSETQYF,TGTGCCAGCAGCTTAGTAAGAGGGAGTGAGACCCAGTACTTC
TRBD2,TRBJ2-1,-,TRBV7-2,CASSFGLVGEQFF,TGTGCCAGCAGCTTCGGACTAGTCGGGGAGCAGTTCTTC
-,TRBJ2-3,-,TRBV29-1,CSVRGTVTDTQYF,TGCAGCGTTCGGGGGACTGTCACAGATACGCAGTATTTT
TRBD1,TRBJ1-5,few,TRBV30,CAWSRGTGLWNQPQHF,TGTGCCTGGAGTAGGGGGACAGGTTTATGGAATCAGCCCCAGCATTTT
-,TRBJ1-2,few,TRBV7-6,CASSRDPFNYGYTF,TGTGCCAGCAGTAGGGACCCCTTTAACTATGGCTACACCTTC
-,TRBJ2-3,-,TRBV7-8,CASSLGGASTDTQYF,TGTGCCAGCAGCTTGGGTGGTGCTAGCACAGATACGCAGTATTTT
-,TRBJ2-6,few,TRBV5-1,CASSLSQGSSGANVLTF,TGCGCCAGCAGCCTTTCGCAGGGTTCCTCTGGGGCCAACGTCCTGACTTTC
-,TRBJ2-5,few,TRBV9,CASSVSLDLEETQYF,TGTGCCAGCAGCGTTTCCCTAGACTTAGAAGAGACCCAGTACTTC
TRBD1,TRBJ1-2,few,TRBV19,CASTPGDRGYGYTF,TGTGCCAGTACTCCTGGGGACAGGGGATATGGCTACACCTTC
-,TRBJ2-5,few,TRBV7-9,CASRFFGLIMETQYF,TGTGCCAGCAGATTCTTTGGTCTGATAATGGAGACCCAGTACTTC
-,TRBJ1-1,-,TRBV6-5,CASTWPFMNTEAFF,TGTGCCAGCACGTGGCCCTTTATGAACACTGAAGCTTTCTTT
-,TRBJ2-3,few,TRBV2,CASSKWFDTDTQYF,TGTGCCAGCAGTAAATGGTTCGATACAGATACGCAGTATTTT
-,TRBJ2-3,-,TRBV7-2,CASSLAGPARDTQYF,TGTGCCAGCAGCTTAGCGGGGCCGGCAAGGGATACGCAGTATTTT
-,TRBJ2-4,few,TRBV7-2,CASSPPDRLAKNIQYF,TGTGCCAGCAGCCCACCAGACAGATTAGCCAAAAACATTCAGTACTTC
-,TRBJ1-1,-,TRBV30,CAWTRGRTEAFF,TGTGCCTGGACGAGGGGTAGGACTGAAGCTTTCTTT
TRBD2,TRBJ2-3,-,TRBV10-3,CAISGRGGRGTDTQYF,TGTGCCATCAGTGGTCGAGGAGGGAGGGGCACAGATACGCAGTATTTT
-,TRBJ1-1,-,TRBV20-1,CSASGTSAFF,TGCAGTGCTTCCGGGACTTCGGCTTTCTTT
-,TRBJ1-1,-,TRBV30,CAWQDSFSKAFF,TGTGCCTGGCAGGACAGTTTCTCCAAAGCTTTCTTT
-,TRBJ1-5,few,TRBV18,CASSEGGISNQPQHF,TGTGCCAGCTCCGAGGGAGGGATCAGCAATCAGCCCCAGCATTTT
-,TRBJ1-1,few,TRBV9,CASSASEVPDTEAFF,TGTGCCAGCAGCGCCTCCGAGGTGCCGGACACTGAAGCTTTCTTT
-,TRBJ2-2,few,TRBV9,CASSVGVTGELFF,TGTGCCAGCAGCGTAGGGGTGACCGGGGAGCTGTTTTTT
-,TRBJ1-5,-,TRBV25-1,CASSETGLNQPQHF,TGTGCCAGCAGTGAAACAGGTCTTAATCAGCCCCAGCATTTT
-,TRBJ2-5,-,TRBV11-3,CASAKGERTQYF,TGTGCCAGCGCTAAGGGGGAAAGGACCCAGTACTTC
-,TRBJ2-1,-,TRBV30,CAWSGGTFGPNEQFF,TGTGCCTGGAGCGGAGGGACCTTCGGGCCCAATGAGCAGTTCTTC
TRBD2,TRBJ2-1,-,TRBV2,CASSPVGLAGANEQFF,TGTGCCAGCAGTCCCGTGGGACTAGCGGGAGCCAATGAGCAGTTCTTC
-,TRBJ2-5,-,TRBV2,CASTLVVLETQYF,TGTGCCAGCACACTAGTCGTTCTAGAGACCCAGTACTTC
-,TRBJ2-1,few,TRBV6-5,CASSSRVGYYNEQFF,TGTGCCAGCAGTTCCCGGGTGGGATATTACAATGAGCAGTTCTTC
-,TRBJ2-5,few,TRBV25-1,CASSEWGETQYF,TGTGCCAGCAGTGAATGGGGGGAGACCCAGTACTTC
TRBD2,TRBJ2-3,-,TRBV4-1,CASSQVRPQLAEDTQYF,TGCGCCAGCAGCCAAGTTCGGCCTCAACTAGCGGAGGATACGCAGTATTTT
-,TRBJ2-5,few,TRBV5-4,CASSQLANQETQYF,TGTGCCAGCAGTCAGCTAGCGAACCAAGAGACCCAGTACTTC
-,TRBJ2-3,many,TRBV29-1,CSVEGKLVPDTQYF,TGCAGCGTTGAAGGGAAGCTAGTCCCAGATACGCAGTATTTT
-,TRBJ1-5,-,TRBV15,CATSRDVGRVNQPQHF,TGTGCCACCAGCAGAGATGTGGGCAGAGTCAATCAGCCCCAGCATTTT
TRBD2,TRBJ2-1,few,TRBV7-2,CASSLATGTSGVNEQFF,TGTGCCAGCAGCTTAGCTACCGGGACTAGCGGGGTCAATGAGCAGTTCTTC
TRBD2,TRBJ2-1,few,TRBV5-6,CASSLGLGRDNEQFF,TGTGCCAGCAGCTTGGGACTAGGGAGGGACAATGAGCAGTTCTTC
-,TRBJ2-1,-,TRBV5-4,CASSFAGASSYNEQFF,TGTGCCAGCAGCTTTGCGGGGGCAAGCTCCTACAATGAGCAGTTCTTC
TRBD1,TRBJ2-6,-,TRBV19,CASSMGTGTAGANVLTF,TGTGCCAGTAGTATGGGGACAGGGACAGCTGGGGCCAACGTCCTGACTTTC
TRBD2,TRBJ2-3,-,TRBV7-2,CASSSIAGGFPDTQYF,TGTGCCAGCAGCTCCATAGCGGGAGGATTCCCAGATACGCAGTATTTT
-,TRBJ1-1,-,TRBV9,CASSVDGSSTEAFF,TGTGCCAGCAGCGTAGACGGGAGCAGCACTGAAGCTTTCTTT
-,TRBJ2-5,few,TRBV30,CAWSGQTIKTQYF,TGTGCCTGGAGTGGGCAGACTATCAAGACCCAGTACTTC
TRBD2,TRBJ2-1,few,TRBV5-4,CASSFPTGGNYNEQFF,TGTGCCAGCAGCTTCCCTACGGGGGGGAACTACAATGAGCAGTTCTTC
-,TRBJ1-4,-,TRBV28,CASSTIMGLQGTLRSF,TGTGCCAGCAGTACAATTATGGGCCTCCAAGGGACCCTCCGTTCCTTT